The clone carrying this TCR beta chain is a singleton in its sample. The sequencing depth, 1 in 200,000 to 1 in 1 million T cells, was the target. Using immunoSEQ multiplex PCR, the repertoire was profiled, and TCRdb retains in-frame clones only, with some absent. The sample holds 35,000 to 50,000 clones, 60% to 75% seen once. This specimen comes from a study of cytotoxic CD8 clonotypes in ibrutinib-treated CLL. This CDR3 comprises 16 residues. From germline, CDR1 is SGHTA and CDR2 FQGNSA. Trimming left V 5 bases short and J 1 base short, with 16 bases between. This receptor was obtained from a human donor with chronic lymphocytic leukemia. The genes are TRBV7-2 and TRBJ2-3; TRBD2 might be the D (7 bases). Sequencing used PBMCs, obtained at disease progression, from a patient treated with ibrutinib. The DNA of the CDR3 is TGTGCCAGCAGCCCCCCCCGGGGGGCTCGCACAGATACGCAGTATTTT. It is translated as CASSPPRGARTDTQYF.